The TCR beta chain under discussion was sequenced for a study of blood T cells in healthy people across ages. The CDR3 consists of 15 residues. Germline V gene lookup returns CDR1 MNHNY and CDR2 SVGAGI (reference sequence). V shed 2 bases, J shed 11 bases, and the junction held 14 bases outside the gene matches. PCR was performed a second time for 7 to 11 cycles using a sample-barcoded 5' primer and a J-beta primer mix. All samples gave at least 2.5 million CDR3-containing paired-end reads. One entry per CDR3 protein, called by TCRdb with MiXCR from the 5' RACE reads. The sample lists approximately 1.5 million distinct CDR3 sequences, 30% to 35% occurring once.

Sample: blood. This receptor was taken from a woman aged 25 to 39 in good health. The V gene is TRBV6-6, the J gene TRBJ1-1; 7 bases are a match to TRBD1. CDR3 bases: TGTGCCAGCAGTTACGCTACAGGGGTTCACTGGCAGGCTTTCTTT. Residues: CASSYATGVHWQAFF.